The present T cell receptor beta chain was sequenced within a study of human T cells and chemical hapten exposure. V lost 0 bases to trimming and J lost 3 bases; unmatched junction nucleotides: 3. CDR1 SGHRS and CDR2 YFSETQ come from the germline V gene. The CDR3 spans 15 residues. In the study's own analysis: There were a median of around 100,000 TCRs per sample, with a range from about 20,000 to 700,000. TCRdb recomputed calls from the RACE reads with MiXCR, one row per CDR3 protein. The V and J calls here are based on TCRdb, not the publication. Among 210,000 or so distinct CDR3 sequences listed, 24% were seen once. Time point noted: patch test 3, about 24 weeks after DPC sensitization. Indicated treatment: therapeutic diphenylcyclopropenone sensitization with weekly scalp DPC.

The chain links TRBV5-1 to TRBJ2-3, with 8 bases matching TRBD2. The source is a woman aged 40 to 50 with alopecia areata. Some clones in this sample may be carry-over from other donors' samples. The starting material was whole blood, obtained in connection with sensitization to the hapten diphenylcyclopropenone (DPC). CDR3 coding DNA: TGCGCCAGCAGCTTGGACGGGAGGGGTACAGATACGCAGTATTTT. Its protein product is CASSLDGRGTDTQYF.